Listed below are T cell receptor beta chains from one sample, sequenced in a study of blood T cells in healthy people across ages. In TCRdb, the 5' RACE reads were re-called with MiXCR into one record per CDR3 protein. The table lists hundreds of thousands of distinct CDR3 sequences, 35% to 60% of them singletons. Sequenced material: blood. These receptors were collected from an older man in good health. Each CDR3 is given with its conserved first and last residue. The D gene is left open where the match is weak. Not all rows give a size; the values are once, few, many and, for expanded clones, a class.

cdr3_aa	cdr3_nt	cdr3_length	clone_size	v_call	j_call	d_call
CASSLARVGEGPSYEQYF	TGTGCCAGCAGCTTAGCCCGGGTGGGGGAGGGGCCTTCCTACGAGCAGTACTTC	18	NA	TRBV7-2	TRBJ2-7	TRBD2
CSARGGARRTDTQYF	TGCAGTGCTAGAGGAGGGGCGCGTCGCACAGATACGCAGTATTTT	15	many	TRBV20-1	TRBJ2-3	NA
CASSGGPTSGDQETQYF	TGTGCCAGCAGTGGGGGCCCGACTAGCGGGGACCAAGAGACCCAGTACTTC	17	once	TRBV2	TRBJ2-5	TRBD2
CSARSGTEYGYTF	TGCAGTGCTAGATCCGGGACAGAGTATGGCTACACCTTC	13	NA	TRBV20-1	TRBJ1-2	TRBD1
CASSSAGDSDYHWAPLHF	TGTGCCAGCAGTTCGGCCGGGGACAGTGATTACCACTGGGCACCCCTCCACTTT	18	NA	TRBV6-4	TRBJ1-6	TRBD1
CSGGRALGDTQYF	TGCAGCGGAGGGCGCGCCCTGGGAGATACGCAGTATTTT	13	NA	TRBV29-1	TRBJ2-3	NA
CASSPGGRGHPDTQYF	TGTGCCAGCAGCCCGGGGGGCAGGGGGCACCCAGATACGCAGTATTTT	16	NA	TRBV7-2	TRBJ2-3	NA
CAGSQGQGTSPLHF	TGCGCCGGCAGCCAGGGACAGGGGACTTCACCCCTCCACTTT	14	once	TRBV4-1	TRBJ1-6	TRBD1
CASRSVTEAFF	TGTGCCAGTAGAAGCGTCACTGAAGCTTTCTTT	11	NA	TRBV19	TRBJ1-1	NA
CASSPTSSETQYF	TGTGCCAGCAGCCCGACTAGTTCGGAGACCCAGTACTTC	13	few	TRBV11-2	TRBJ2-5	NA
CATSRDLNRIYGYTF	TGTGCCACCAGCAGAGATCTAAACAGGATCTATGGCTACACCTTC	15	NA	TRBV15	TRBJ1-2	NA
CASSRPGQGPFHTF	TGTGCCAGCAGTCGACCGGGACAGGGACCTTTTCACACCTTC	14	once	TRBV6-2/TRBV6-3	TRBJ1-2	TRBD1
CASSLKRDQPQHF	TGTGCCAGCAGCTTAAAGAGGGATCAGCCCCAGCATTTT	13	NA	TRBV7-8	TRBJ1-5	NA
CASSYGQAHNEQYF	TGCGCCAGCAGCTACGGACAGGCTCACAATGAGCAGTACTTC	14	NA	TRBV5-1	TRBJ2-7	TRBD1
CASSLFPNEQFF	TGTGCCAGCAGTTTATTTCCCAATGAGCAGTTCTTC	12	NA	TRBV28	TRBJ2-1	NA
CASSRQQNTGELFF	TGCGCCAGCAGTAGGCAGCAGAACACCGGGGAGCTGTTTTTT	14	few	TRBV5-1	TRBJ2-2	NA
CASSAQGTGANVLTF	TGTGCCAGCAGCGCTCAGGGGACTGGGGCCAACGTCCTGACTTTC	15	NA	TRBV6-5	TRBJ2-6	NA
CASSFSSASSYNEQFF	TGTGCCAGCAGCTTTTCTAGCGCTAGCTCCTACAATGAGCAGTTCTTC	16	NA	TRBV7-3	TRBJ2-1	NA
CAWSGQTISNQPQHF	TGTGCCTGGAGCGGACAGACCATTAGCAATCAGCCCCAGCATTTT	15	NA	TRBV30	TRBJ1-5	NA
CASSSSGVSEHEQFF	TGCGCCAGCAGCTCTAGCGGGGTTTCTGAGCATGAGCAGTTCTTC	15	NA	TRBV5-1	TRBJ2-1	TRBD2
CSVEGGSPYNEQYF	TGCAGCGTTGAGGGCGGGAGTCCCTACAATGAGCAGTACTTC	14	NA	TRBV29-1	TRBJ2-7	TRBD2
CSAKLAGVKGNEQFF	TGCAGTGCAAAACTAGCGGGAGTCAAGGGAAATGAGCAGTTCTTC	15	many	TRBV20-1	TRBJ2-1	TRBD2
CSALAGASPSANTQYF	TGCAGTGCCTTAGCGGGAGCGTCTCCCTCGGCTAATACGCAGTATTTT	16	NA	TRBV20-1	TRBJ2-3	TRBD2
CASSHQKGAGPGADTQYF	TGCGCCAGCAGCCATCAAAAAGGAGCGGGCCCCGGGGCTGATACGCAGTATTTT	18	NA	TRBV4-1	TRBJ2-3	NA
CASSVLAVSYNEQFF	TGTGCCAGCAGCGTATTAGCGGTCTCCTACAATGAGCAGTTCTTC	15	NA	TRBV9	TRBJ2-1	NA
CARGEAGANVLTF	TGTGCCAGGGGGGAAGCTGGGGCCAACGTCCTGACTTTC	13	NA	TRBV7-2	TRBJ2-6	NA
CSARQTGGVETQYF	TGCAGTGCGAGGCAGACAGGGGGCGTGGAGACCCAGTACTTC	14	NA	TRBV20-1	TRBJ2-5	TRBD1
CASSDSFYEQYF	TGTGCCAGCAGCGACAGCTTCTACGAGCAGTACTTC	12	NA	TRBV25-1	TRBJ2-7	NA
CASSYRDIASSPLHF	TGTGCCAGTAGTTACCGGGACATAGCCTCTTCACCCCTCCACTTT	15	few	TRBV19	TRBJ1-6	NA
CASSNGGNGNTIYF	TGTGCCAGCAGCAACGGGGGGAATGGAAACACCATATATTTT	14	NA	TRBV2	TRBJ1-3	NA
CASMAISYNEQFF	TGTGCCAGCATGGCGATCTCGTACAATGAGCAGTTCTTC	13	NA	TRBV2	TRBJ2-1	NA
CASSVAAAGGHHEQFF	TGTGCCAGCAGCGTAGCTGCAGCGGGAGGGCACCATGAGCAGTTCTTC	16	medium-sized	TRBV9	TRBJ2-1	TRBD2
CATSRDPRRRNSYEQYF	TGTGCCACCAGCAGAGATCCCCGGCGGCGTAACTCCTACGAGCAGTACTTC	17	few	TRBV15	TRBJ2-7	NA